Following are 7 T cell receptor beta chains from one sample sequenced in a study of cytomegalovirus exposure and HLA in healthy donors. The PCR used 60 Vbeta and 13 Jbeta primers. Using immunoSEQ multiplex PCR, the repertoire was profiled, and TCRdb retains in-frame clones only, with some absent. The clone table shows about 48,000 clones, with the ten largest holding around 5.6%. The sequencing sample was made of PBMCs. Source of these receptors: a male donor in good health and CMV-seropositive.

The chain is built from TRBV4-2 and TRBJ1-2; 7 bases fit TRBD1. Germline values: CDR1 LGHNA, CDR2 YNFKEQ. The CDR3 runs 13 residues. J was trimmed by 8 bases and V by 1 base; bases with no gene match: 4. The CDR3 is CASSQVPGGGYTF. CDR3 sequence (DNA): TGTGCCAGCAGCCAAGTCCCAGGGGGAGGCTACACCTTC.

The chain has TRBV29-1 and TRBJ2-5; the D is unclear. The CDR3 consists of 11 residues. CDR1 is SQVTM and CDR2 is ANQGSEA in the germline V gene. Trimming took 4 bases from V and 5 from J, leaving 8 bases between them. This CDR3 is CSVVRYETQYF. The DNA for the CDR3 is TGCAGCGTTGTACGGTACGAGACCCAGTACTTC.

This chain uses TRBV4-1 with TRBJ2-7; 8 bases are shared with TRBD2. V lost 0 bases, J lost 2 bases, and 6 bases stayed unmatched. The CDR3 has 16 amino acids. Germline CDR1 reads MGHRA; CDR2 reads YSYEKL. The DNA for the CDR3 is TGCGCCAGCAGCCAAGAGGGAGCGGGGGTAGCCTACGAGCAGTACTTC. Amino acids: CASSQEGAGVAYEQYF.

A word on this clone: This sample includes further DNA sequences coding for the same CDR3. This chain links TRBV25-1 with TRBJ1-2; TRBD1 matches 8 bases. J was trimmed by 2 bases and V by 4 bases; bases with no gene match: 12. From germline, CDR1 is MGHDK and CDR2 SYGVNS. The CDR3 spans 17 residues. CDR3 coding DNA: TGTGCCAGCAGTGCCGCGTGGCAGGGGGCCTTCAACTATGGCTACACCTTC. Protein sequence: CASSAAWQGAFNYGYTF.

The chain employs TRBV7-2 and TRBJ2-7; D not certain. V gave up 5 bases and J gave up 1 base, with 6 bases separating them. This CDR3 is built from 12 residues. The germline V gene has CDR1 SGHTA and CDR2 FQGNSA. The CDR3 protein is CASSPGSYEQYF. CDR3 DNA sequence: TGTGCCAGCAGCCCCGGGTCCTACGAGCAGTACTTC.

The DNA of the CDR3 is TGCGCCCCCCTAGCCCTCCACTTT. Translating gives CAPLALHF. The genes are TRBV23-1 and TRBJ1-6; D not resolved. TRBV23-1 is recorded as an ORF, its role being uncertain. Trimming took off 11 bases at V and 14 bases at J, with 7 bases between the two ends. This CDR3 spans 8 amino acids.

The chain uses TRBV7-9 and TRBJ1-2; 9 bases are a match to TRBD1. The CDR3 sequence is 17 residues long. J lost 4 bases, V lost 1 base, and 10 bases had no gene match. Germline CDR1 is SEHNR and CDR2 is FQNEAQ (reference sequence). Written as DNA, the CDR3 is TGTGCCAGCAGCTTAGAGTTGGGGACAGGGCGCTTCTATGGCTACACCTTC. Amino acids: CASSLELGTGRFYGYTF.